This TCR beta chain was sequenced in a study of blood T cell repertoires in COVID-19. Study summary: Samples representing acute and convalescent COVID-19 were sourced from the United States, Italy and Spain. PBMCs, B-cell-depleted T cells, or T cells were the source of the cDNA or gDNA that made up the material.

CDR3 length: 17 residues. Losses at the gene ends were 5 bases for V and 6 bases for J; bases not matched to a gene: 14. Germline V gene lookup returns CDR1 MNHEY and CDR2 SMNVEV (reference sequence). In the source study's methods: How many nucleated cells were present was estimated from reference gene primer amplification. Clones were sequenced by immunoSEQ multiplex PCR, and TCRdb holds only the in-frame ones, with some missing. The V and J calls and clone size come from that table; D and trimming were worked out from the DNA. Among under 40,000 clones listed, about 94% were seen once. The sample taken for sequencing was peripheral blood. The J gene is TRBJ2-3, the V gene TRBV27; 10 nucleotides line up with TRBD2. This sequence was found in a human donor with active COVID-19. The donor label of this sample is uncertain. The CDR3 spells CASSPPGGLAGVDTQYF. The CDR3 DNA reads TGTGCCAGCAGTCCCCCCGGGGGGCTAGCGGGGGTGGATACGCAGTATTTT.